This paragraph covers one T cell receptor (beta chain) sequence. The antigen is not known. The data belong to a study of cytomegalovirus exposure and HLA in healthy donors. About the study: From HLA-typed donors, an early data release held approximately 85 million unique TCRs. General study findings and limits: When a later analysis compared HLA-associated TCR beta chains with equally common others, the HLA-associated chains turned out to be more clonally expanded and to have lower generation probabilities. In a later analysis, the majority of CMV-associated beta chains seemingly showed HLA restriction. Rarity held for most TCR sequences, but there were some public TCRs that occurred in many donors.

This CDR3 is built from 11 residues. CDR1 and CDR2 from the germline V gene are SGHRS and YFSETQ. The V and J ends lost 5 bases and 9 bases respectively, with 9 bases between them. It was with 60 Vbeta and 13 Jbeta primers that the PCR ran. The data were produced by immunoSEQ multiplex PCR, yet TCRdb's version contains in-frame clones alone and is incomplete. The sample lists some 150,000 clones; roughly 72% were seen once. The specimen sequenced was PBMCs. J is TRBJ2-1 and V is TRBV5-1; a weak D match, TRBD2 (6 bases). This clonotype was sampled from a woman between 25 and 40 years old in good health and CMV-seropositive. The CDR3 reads CASREGGEQFF. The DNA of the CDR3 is TGCGCCAGCAGGGAGGGCGGTGAGCAGTTCTTC.